This T cell receptor (beta chain) was identified in a study of CD8+ T cells in alopecia areata. Study-wide points: Tofacitinib yielded significantly lower scalp clonality and fewer expanded CD8+ clones among the top 100.

It was cDNA, reverse transcribed from extracted RNA, that served as the sequencing template. Clones were sequenced by immunoSEQ multiplex PCR, and TCRdb holds only the in-frame ones, with some missing. The table records 150,000 to 200,000 clones, about half of them present only once. This clone was seen more than once but under ten times. Its antigen is not identified. The germline CDR1 and CDR2 sequences are MNHEY and SVGAGI. The CDR3 has 15 residues. The ends were cut back, 5 bases at V and 4 bases at J, with 17 bases in the middle. Specified treatment: oral pan-JAK inhibitor, 5-10 mg twice daily. Here the sequenced sample was CD8+ T cells sorted from blood, taken between weeks 51 and 52, from a patient treated with tofacitinib. The origin of this receptor is a human donor with alopecia areata. The chain employs TRBV6-5 and TRBJ1-2, with D tentatively TRBD1 (5 bases). In DNA, the CDR3 is TGTGCCAGCAGTATAGGGGCCTCGGGGATCTATGGCTACACCTTC. It yields the protein CASSIGASGIYGYTF.